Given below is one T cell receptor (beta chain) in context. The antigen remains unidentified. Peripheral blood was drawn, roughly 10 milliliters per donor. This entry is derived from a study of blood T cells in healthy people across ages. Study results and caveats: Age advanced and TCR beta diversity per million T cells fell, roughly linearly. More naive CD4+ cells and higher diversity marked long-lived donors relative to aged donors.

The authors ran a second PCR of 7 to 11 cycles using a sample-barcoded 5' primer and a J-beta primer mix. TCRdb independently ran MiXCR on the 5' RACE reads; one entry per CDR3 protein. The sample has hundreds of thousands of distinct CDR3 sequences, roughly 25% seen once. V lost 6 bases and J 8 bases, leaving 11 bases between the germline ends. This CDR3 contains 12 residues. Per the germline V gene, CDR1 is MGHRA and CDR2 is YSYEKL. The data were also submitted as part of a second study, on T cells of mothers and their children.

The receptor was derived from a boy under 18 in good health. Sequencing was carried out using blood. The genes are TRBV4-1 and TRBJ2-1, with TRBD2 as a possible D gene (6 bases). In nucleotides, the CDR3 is TGCGCCAGCAGTCTGAGGAGGGATGAGCAGTTCTTC. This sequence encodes CASSLRRDEQFF.